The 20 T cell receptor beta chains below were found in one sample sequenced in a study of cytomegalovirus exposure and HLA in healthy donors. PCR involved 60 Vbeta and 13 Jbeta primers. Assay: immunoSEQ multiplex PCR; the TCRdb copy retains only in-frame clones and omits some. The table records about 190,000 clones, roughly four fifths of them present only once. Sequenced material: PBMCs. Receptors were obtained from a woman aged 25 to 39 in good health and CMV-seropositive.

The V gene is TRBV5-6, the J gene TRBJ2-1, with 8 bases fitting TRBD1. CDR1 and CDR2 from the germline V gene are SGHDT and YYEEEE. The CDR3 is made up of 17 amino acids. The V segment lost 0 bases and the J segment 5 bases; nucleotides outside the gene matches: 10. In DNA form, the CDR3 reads TGTGCCAGCAGCTTGGTTGTGGGGCAGGGGGCCCACAATGAGCAGTTCTTC. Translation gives CASSLVVGQGAHNEQFF.

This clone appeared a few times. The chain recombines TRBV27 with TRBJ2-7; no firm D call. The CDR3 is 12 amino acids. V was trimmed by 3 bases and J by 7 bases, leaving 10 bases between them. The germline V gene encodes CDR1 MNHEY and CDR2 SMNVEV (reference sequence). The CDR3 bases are TGTGCCAGCAGTTTCCCAGGTTGGGAGCAGTACTTC. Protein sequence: CASSFPGWEQYF.

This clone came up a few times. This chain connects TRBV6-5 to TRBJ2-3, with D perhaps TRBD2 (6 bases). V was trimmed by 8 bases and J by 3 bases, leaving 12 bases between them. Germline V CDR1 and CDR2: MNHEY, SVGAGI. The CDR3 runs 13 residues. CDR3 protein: CASSPSETDTQYF. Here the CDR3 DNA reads TGTGCCAGCTCTCCTAGCGAGACAGATACGCAGTATTTT.

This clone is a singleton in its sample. CDR3 sequence reads: CASKEGAGREQFF. The DNA of the CDR3 is TGCGCCAGCAAAGAGGGAGCCGGCCGGGAGCAGTTCTTC. The rearrangement uses TRBV10-2 and TRBJ2-1, with TRBD2 as a possible D gene (5 bases). V gave up 7 bases and J gave up 10 bases, with 17 bases separating them. The CDR3 sequence is 13 residues long. From germline, CDR1 is WSHSY and CDR2 SAAADI.

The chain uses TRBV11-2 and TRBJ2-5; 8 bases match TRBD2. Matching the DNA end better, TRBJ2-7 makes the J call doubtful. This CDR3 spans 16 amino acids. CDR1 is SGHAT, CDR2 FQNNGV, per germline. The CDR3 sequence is CASSLEVGGAGYEQYF. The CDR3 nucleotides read TGTGCCAGCAGCTTAGAGGTCGGGGGGGCCGGGTACGAGCAGTACTTC.

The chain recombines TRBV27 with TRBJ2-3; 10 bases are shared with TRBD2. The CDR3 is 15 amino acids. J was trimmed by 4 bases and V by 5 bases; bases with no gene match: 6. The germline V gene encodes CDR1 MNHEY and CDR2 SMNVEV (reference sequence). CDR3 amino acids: CASSEPGLAPDTQYF. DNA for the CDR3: TGTGCCAGCAGTGAACCGGGACTAGCGCCAGATACGCAGTATTTT.

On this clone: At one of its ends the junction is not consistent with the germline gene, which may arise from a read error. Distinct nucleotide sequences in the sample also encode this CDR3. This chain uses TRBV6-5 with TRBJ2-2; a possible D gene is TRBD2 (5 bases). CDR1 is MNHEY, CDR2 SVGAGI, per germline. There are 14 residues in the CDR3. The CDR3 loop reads CASRALTNTGELFF. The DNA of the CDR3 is TGTGCCAGCAGGGCCCTCACCAACACCGGGGAGCTGTTTTTC.

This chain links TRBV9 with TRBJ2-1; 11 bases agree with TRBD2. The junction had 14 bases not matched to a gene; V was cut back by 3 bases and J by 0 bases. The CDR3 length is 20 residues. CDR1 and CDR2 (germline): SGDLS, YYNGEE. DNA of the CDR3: TGTGCCAGCAGCGCTGCGGAGACTAGCGGGGTTAGGAGCTCCTACAATGAGCAGTTCTTC. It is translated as CASSAAETSGVRSSYNEQFF.

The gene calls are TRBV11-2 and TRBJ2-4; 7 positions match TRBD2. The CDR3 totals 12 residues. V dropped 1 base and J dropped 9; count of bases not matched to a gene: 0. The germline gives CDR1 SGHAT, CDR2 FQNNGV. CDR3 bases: TGTGCCAGCAGCTTAGCGGGAGGCATTCAGTACTTC. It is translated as CASSLAGGIQYF.

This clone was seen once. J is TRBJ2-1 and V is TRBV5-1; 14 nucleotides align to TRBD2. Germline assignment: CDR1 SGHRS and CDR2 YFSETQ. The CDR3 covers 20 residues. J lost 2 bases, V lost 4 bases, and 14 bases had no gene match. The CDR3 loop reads CASSPRLAGGLGGAYNEQFF. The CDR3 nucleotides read TGCGCCAGCAGCCCGAGACTAGCGGGAGGGTTGGGGGGGGCCTACAATGAGCAGTTCTTC.

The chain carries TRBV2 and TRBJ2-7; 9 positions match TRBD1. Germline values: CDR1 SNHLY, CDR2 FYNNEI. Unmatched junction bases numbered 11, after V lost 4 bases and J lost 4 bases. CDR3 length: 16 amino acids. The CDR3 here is CASSVSRDRAEYEQYF. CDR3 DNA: TGTGCCAGCAGTGTCTCCAGGGACAGGGCGGAGTACGAGCAGTACTTC. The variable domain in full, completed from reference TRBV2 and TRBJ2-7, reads EPEVTQTPSHQVTQMGQEVILRCVPISNHLYFYWYRQILGQKVEFLVSFYNNEISEKSEIFDDQFSVERPDGSNFTLKIRSTKLEDSAMYFCASSVSRDRAEYEQYFGPGTRLTVT.

Here the CDR3 reads CASAPPTRRQYF. In DNA, the CDR3 is TGTGCCAGCGCCCCACCTACGAGGCGGCAGTACTTC. V usage is TRBV28 and J usage is TRBJ2-7; D is unclear. CDR1 is MDHEN, CDR2 SYDVKM, per germline. The ends were cut back, 8 bases at V and 9 bases at J, with 17 bases in the middle. The CDR3 runs to 12 residues.

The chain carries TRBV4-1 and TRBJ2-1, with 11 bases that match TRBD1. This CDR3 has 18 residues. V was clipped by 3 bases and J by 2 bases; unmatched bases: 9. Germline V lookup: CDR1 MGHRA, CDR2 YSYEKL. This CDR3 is CASSQERDRGSTYNEQFF. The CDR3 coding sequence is TGCGCCAGCAGCCAGGAGCGGGACAGGGGGAGCACCTACAATGAGCAGTTCTTC.

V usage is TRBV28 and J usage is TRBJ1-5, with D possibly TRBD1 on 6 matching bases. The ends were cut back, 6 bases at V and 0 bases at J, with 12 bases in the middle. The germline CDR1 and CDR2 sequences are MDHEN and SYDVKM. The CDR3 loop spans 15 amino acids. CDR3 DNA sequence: TGTGCCAGCAGGTACAGGGCATATAGCAATCAGCCCCAGCATTTT. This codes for CASRYRAYSNQPQHF.

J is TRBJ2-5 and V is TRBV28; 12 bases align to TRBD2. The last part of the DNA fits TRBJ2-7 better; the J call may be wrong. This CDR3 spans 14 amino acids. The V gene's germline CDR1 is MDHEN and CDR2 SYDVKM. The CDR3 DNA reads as TGTGCCAGCAGTTGGACTAGCGGGGCCTACGAGCAGTACTTC. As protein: CASSWTSGAYEQYF.

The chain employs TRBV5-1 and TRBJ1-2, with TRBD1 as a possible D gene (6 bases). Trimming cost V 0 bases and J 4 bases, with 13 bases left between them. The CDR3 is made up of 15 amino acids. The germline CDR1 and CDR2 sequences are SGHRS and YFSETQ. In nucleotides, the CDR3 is TGCGCCAGCAGCTTGGAAGGTGTAGGGGGCTATGGCTACACCTTC. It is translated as CASSLEGVGGYGYTF.

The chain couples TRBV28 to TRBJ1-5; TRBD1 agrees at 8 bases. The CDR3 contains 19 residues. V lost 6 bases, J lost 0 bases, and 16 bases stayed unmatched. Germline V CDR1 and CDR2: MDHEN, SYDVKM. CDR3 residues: CASSADRVNWVNSNQPQHF. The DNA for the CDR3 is TGTGCCAGCAGCGCGGACAGGGTGAATTGGGTTAATAGCAATCAGCCCCAGCATTTT. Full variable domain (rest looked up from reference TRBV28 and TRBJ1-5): DVKVTQSSRYLVKRTGEKVFLECVQDMDHENMFWYRQDPGLGLRLIYFSYDVKMKEKGDIPEGYSVSREKKERFSLILESASTNQTSMYLCASSADRVNWVNSNQPQHFGDGTRLSIL.

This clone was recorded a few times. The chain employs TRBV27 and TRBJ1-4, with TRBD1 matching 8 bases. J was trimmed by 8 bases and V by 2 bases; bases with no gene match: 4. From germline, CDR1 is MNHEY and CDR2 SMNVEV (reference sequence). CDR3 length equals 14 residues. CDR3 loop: CASSLQGAGEKLFF. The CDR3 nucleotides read TGTGCCAGCAGTTTACAGGGGGCAGGGGAAAAACTGTTTTTT. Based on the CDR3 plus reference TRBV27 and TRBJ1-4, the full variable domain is EAQVTQNPRYLITVTGKKLTVTCSQNMNHEYMSWYRQDPGLGLRQIYYSMNVEVTDKGDVPEGYKVSRKEKRNFPLILESPSPNQTSLYFCASSLQGAGEKLFFGSGTQLSVL.

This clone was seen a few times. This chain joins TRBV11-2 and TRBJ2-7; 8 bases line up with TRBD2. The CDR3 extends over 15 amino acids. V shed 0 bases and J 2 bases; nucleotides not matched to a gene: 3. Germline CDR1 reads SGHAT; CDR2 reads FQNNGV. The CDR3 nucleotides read TGTGCCAGCAGCTTAGATCTTAGCGGGGCCTACGAGCAGTACTTC. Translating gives CASSLDLSGAYEQYF.

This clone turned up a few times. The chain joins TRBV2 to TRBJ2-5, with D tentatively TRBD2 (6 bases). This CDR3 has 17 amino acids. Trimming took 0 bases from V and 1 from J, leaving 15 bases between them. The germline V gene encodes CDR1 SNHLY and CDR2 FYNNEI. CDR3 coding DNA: TGTGCCAGCAGTGAAGCTGTATTGGAGGGGCGCCAAGAGACCCAGTACTTC. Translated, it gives CASSEAVLEGRQETQYF.